This is a list of T cell receptor beta chains from one sample in a study of early T cells in non-severe SARS-CoV-2 infection. Each CDR3 protein gets one entry after TCRdb re-called the 5' RACE reads with MiXCR. The data show 55,000 to 80,000 distinct CDR3 sequences, around a tenth seen once. What was sequenced was whole blood. The receptors were gathered from an adult who was a healthcare worker with PCR-confirmed SARS-CoV-2 infection or an uninfected control (not recorded which). Each CDR3 is given with its conserved first and last residue. D genes are given only for firm matches. Clone size is stated in some rows and not others, as once, few, many or a class when expanded.

>12|TRBV3-1|many|.|TRBJ1-1
CASSQWPLEAFF
TGTGCCAGCAGCCAATGGCCCCTTGAAGCTTTCTTT
>13|TRBV3-1|many|.|TRBJ1-1
CASRRGVGTEAFF
TGTGCCAGCAGAAGGGGAGTAGGCACTGAAGCTTTCTTT
>15|TRBV7-7|.|.|TRBJ2-1
CASSPQDSSYNEQFF
TGTGCTAGCAGTCCACAGGATAGCTCCTACAATGAGCAGTTCTTC
>16|TRBV9|.|.|TRBJ2-3
CASSVATGTYTDTQYF
TGTGCCAGCAGCGTAGCTACGGGCACCTACACAGATACGCAGTATTTT
>15|TRBV2|many|TRBD2|TRBJ2-3
CASSGSGTRTDTQYF
TGTGCCAGCAGTGGAAGCGGGACTAGGACAGATACGCAGTATTTT
>15|TRBV7-3|many|TRBD1|TRBJ1-1
CASSPTGGMNTEAFF
TGTGCCAGCAGCCCGACAGGGGGCATGAACACTGAAGCTTTCTTT
>17|TRBV5-1|.|.|TRBJ2-4
CASSDGSAWGLGNIQYF
TGCGCCAGCAGCGATGGAAGCGCCTGGGGGCTTGGAAACATTCAGTACTTC
>14|TRBV20-1|many|.|TRBJ2-3
CSSKGDDSTDTQYF
TGCAGTTCGAAAGGAGACGATAGCACAGATACGCAGTATTTT
>15|TRBV12-3/TRBV12-4|few|TRBD1|TRBJ2-1
CASSLAGTDVNEQFF
TGTGCCAGCAGTTTGGCCGGGACAGATGTCAATGAGCAGTTCTTC
>15|TRBV6-5|many|.|TRBJ1-4
CASSSTRGRGEKLFF
TGTGCCAGCAGTTCCACCAGGGGAAGGGGTGAAAAACTGTTTTTT
>17|TRBV25-1|many|.|TRBJ2-3
CASSDPRSQGGTDTQYF
TGTGCCAGCAGTGACCCTCGAAGCCAGGGGGGGACAGATACGCAGTATTTT
>14|TRBV19|few|.|TRBJ1-5
CASSIENSNQPQHF
TGTGCCAGTAGTATAGAGAATAGCAATCAGCCCCAGCATTTT
>18|TRBV2|.|.|TRBJ2-2
CASSEKTSGVVNTGELFF
TGTGCCAGCAGTGAAAAGACCTCAGGGGTAGTAAACACCGGGGAGCTGTTTTTT
>15|TRBV10-3|many|.|TRBJ2-5
CAISPTAPLGETQYF
TGTGCCATCAGTCCCACAGCCCCCCTGGGGGAGACCCAGTACTTC
>16|TRBV4-2|.|TRBD2|TRBJ2-3
CASSQDGTTSTDTQYF
TGTGCCAGCAGCCAAGACGGGACTACGTCCACAGATACGCAGTATTTT
>17|TRBV7-9|many|.|TRBJ2-4
CASSPPGAGDAKNIQYF
TGTGCCAGCAGCCCGCCGGGGGCGGGAGATGCCAAAAACATTCAGTACTTC
>14|TRBV3-1|many|.|TRBJ2-2
CASNLGANTGELFF
TGTGCCAGCAATCTTGGAGCGAACACCGGGGAGCTGTTTTTT
>11|TRBV20-1|many|.|TRBJ1-1
CSASLVEEAFF
TGCAGTGCCAGCCTCGTAGAAGAAGCTTTCTTT
>15|TRBV12-3/TRBV12-4|.|TRBD1|TRBJ1-1
CASSSDRGMNTEAFF
TGTGCCAGCAGTTCAGACAGGGGGATGAACACTGAAGCTTTCTTT
>15|TRBV7-8|many|TRBD2|TRBJ2-3
CASSLEVAGVDTQYF
TGTGCCAGCAGCTTAGAAGTAGCGGGAGTAGATACGCAGTATTTT
>16|TRBV5-1|many|TRBD2|TRBJ2-1
CASSLSLSGGGDEQFF
TGCGCCAGCAGCTTGTCACTTAGCGGGGGCGGCGATGAGCAGTTCTTC
>16|TRBV7-6|many|.|TRBJ2-5
CASSFMLGDTQETQYF
TGTGCCAGCAGCTTTATGTTAGGGGACACTCAAGAGACCCAGTACTTC
>16|TRBV4-1|many|.|TRBJ2-2
CASSQSGPPNTGELFF
TGCGCCAGCAGCCAATCCGGGCCGCCGAACACCGGGGAGCTGTTTTTT
>14|TRBV27|many|.|TRBJ1-6
CATGRTTTNSPLHF
TGTGCCACCGGTCGGACGACGACAAATTCACCCCTCCACTTT
>13|TRBV10-3|.|.|TRBJ2-7
CAISESRGPEQYF
TGTGCCATCAGTGAGTCACGAGGGCCCGAGCAGTACTTC
>15|TRBV5-5|many|TRBD2|TRBJ2-1
CASSPRLADYNEQFF
TGTGCCAGCAGCCCCCGTCTAGCGGATTACAATGAGCAGTTCTTC
>14|TRBV30|.|TRBD1|TRBJ2-7
CAWSVQGVSYEQYF
TGTGCCTGGAGTGTACAGGGGGTCTCCTACGAGCAGTACTTC
>14|TRBV9|.|.|TRBJ1-1
CASSVRPGFTEAFF
TGTGCCAGCAGCGTCAGACCAGGGTTCACTGAAGCTTTCTTT
>15|TRBV6-1|few|.|TRBJ2-3
CASSAPISSTDTQYF
TGTGCCAGCAGTGCGCCGATCTCTAGCACAGATACGCAGTATTTT
>21|TRBV9|many|TRBD2|TRBJ2-3
CASSAPGGASGRAPGTDTQYF
TGTGCCAGCAGCGCGCCCGGAGGGGCTAGCGGGAGGGCCCCAGGTACAGATACGCAGTATTTT
>13|TRBV7-2|many|TRBD1|TRBJ2-1
CASSEGQGGEQFF
TGTGCCAGCAGCGAGGGACAGGGAGGTGAGCAGTTCTTC
>15|TRBV2|.|TRBD1|TRBJ1-4
CASSERTGGAQKLFF
TGTGCCAGCAGTGAAAGAACAGGGGGCGCGCAAAAACTGTTTTTT
>14|TRBV5-5|.|.|TRBJ2-7
CASTTPGFSYEQYF
TGTGCCAGCACCACCCCTGGCTTCTCCTACGAGCAGTACTTC
>15|TRBV7-6|few|.|TRBJ2-5
CASSLDLRSQETQYF
TGTGCCAGCAGCCTGGACCTCCGGAGCCAAGAGACCCAGTACTTC
>15|TRBV3-1|.|.|TRBJ1-2
CASSQGTAYNYGYTF
TGTGCCAGCAGCCAAGGCACAGCTTATAACTATGGCTACACCTTC
>16|TRBV7-9|.|.|TRBJ1-3
CASSLAVSNSGNTIYF
TGTGCCAGCAGCTTAGCGGTCAGCAACTCTGGAAACACCATATATTTT
>13|TRBV20-1|few|.|TRBJ2-1
CSARRLANNEQFF
TGCAGTGCTAGAAGGCTAGCGAACAATGAGCAGTTCTTC
>13|TRBV7-9|.|.|TRBJ1-1
CASSLAGNGEAFF
TGTGCCAGCAGCTTAGCGGGAAACGGGGAAGCTTTCTTT
>15|TRBV14|.|.|TRBJ1-3
CASSPRASSGNTIYF
TGTGCCAGCAGCCCCCGGGCCTCCTCTGGAAACACCATATATTTT
>14|TRBV3-1|.|TRBD1|TRBJ2-3
CASRQTGPRDTQYF
TGTGCCAGCAGGCAGACAGGGCCGAGGGATACGCAGTATTTT
>16|TRBV6-5|many|TRBD2|TRBJ2-2
CASSLLIAGTTGELFF
TGTGCCAGCAGTCTCCTTATAGCGGGGACCACCGGGGAGCTGTTTTTT
>14|TRBV20-1|few|.|TRBJ2-7
CSARTVGKTYEQYF
TGCAGTGCTAGAACCGTTGGGAAGACCTACGAGCAGTACTTC
>13|TRBV7-9|.|.|TRBJ1-1
CASSYRENTEAFF
TGTGCCAGCAGCTACAGGGAGAACACTGAAGCTTTCTTT
>13|TRBV7-2|few|.|TRBJ2-2
CASSQLNTGELFF
TGTGCCAGCAGCCAGTTGAACACCGGGGAGCTGTTTTTT
>13|TRBV19|.|TRBD1|TRBJ2-1
CASSWTGSNEQFF
TGTGCCAGTAGTTGGACAGGCTCCAATGAGCAGTTCTTC
>15|TRBV12-3/TRBV12-4|many|.|TRBJ1-2
CASSLRRGLDYGYTF
TGTGCCAGCAGTCTCAGGCGGGGGCTGGACTATGGCTACACCTTC
>14|TRBV2|many|TRBD2|TRBJ2-3
CASTQRLAGDTQYF
TGTGCCAGCACCCAGCGGTTAGCGGGAGATACGCAGTATTTT
>13|TRBV29-1|many|.|TRBJ1-1
CSVPSGTGAQAFF
TGCAGCGTGCCTTCCGGGACGGGGGCTCAAGCTTTCTTT
>17|TRBV20-1|many|.|TRBJ2-1
CSARARESHIPYNEQFF
TGCAGTGCTAGAGCGAGGGAAAGTCATATCCCCTACAATGAGCAGTTCTTC
>16|TRBV3-1|many|.|TRBJ2-5
CASSQDTEGLGETQYF
TGTGCCAGCAGCCAAGATACGGAGGGTCTCGGCGAGACCCAGTACTTC
>14|TRBV9|many|TRBD1|TRBJ2-3
CASSAGQGADTQYF
TGTGCCAGCAGCGCCGGACAGGGCGCAGATACGCAGTATTTT
>14|TRBV12-3/TRBV12-4|many|TRBD1|TRBJ2-7
CASRRQGLLHEQYF
TGTGCCAGTCGAAGACAGGGGCTTCTCCACGAGCAGTACTTC
>16|TRBV2|.|TRBD1|TRBJ2-3
CASSPGQGITTDTQYF
TGTGCCAGCAGTCCGGGACAGGGGATTACCACAGATACGCAGTATTTT
>15|TRBV2|.|.|TRBJ2-3
CASTLSGLSTDTQYF
TGTGCCAGCACCCTTAGCGGATTAAGCACAGATACGCAGTATTTT
>12|TRBV5-1|few|.|TRBJ2-5
CASSLAGETQYF
TGCGCCAGCAGCTTGGCCGGGGAGACCCAGTACTTC
>19|TRBV7-8|many|TRBD2|TRBJ2-3
CASSYGALAGGTLSDTQYF
TGTGCCAGCAGCTACGGGGCACTAGCGGGGGGGACCTTGTCGGATACGCAGTATTTT